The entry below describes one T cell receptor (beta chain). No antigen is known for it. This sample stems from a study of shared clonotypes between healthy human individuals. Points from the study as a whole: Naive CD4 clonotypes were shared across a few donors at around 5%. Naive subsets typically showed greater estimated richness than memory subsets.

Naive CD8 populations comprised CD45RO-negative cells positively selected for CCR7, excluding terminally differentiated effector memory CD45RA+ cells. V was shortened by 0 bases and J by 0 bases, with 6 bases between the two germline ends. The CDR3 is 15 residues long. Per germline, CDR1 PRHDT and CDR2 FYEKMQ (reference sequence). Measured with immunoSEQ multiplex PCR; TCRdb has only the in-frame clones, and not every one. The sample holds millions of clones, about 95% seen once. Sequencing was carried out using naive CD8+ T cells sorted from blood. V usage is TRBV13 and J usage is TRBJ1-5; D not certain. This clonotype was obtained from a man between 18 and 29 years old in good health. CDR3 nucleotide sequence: TGTGCCAGCAGCTTAGGCCTTAATAGCAATCAGCCCCAGCATTTT. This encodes CASSLGLNSNQPQHF.